This TCR beta chain appears in the sequencing data of a study of T cells in Graves' hyperthyroidism and ophthalmopathy. Study-wide findings and caveats: Model predictions of ophthalmopathy came a median 6.5 months before onset.

Concerning this clonotype itself: As yet, its antigen is unknown.

The V segment lost 6 bases and the J segment 3 bases; nucleotides outside the gene matches: 6. Germline-derived CDR1 and CDR2 are SGHRS and YFSETQ. The CDR3 extends over 14 amino acids. TCR beta CDR3 regions were amplified from RNA. A first-round RT-PCR of the TCR CDR3 used the HTBI primer set. A single record per CDR3 protein comes from TCRdb applying MiXCR to the multiplex PCR reads. The data show about 380,000 distinct CDR3 sequences, less than 20% seen once. This receptor was identified in a young man with Graves' ophthalmopathy. This chain links TRBV5-1 with TRBJ1-2, with TRBD1 identical over 9 bases. The sample was blood. The CDR3 loop reads CASTMGQGDYGYTF. As DNA, the CDR3 is TGCGCCAGCACTATGGGACAGGGTGACTATGGCTACACCTTC.